The rows below give T cell receptor beta chains drawn from one sample of a study of blood T cells in healthy people across ages. TCRdb re-called the 5' RACE reads with MiXCR, one entry per CDR3 protein. The repertoire holds fewer than 900,000 distinct CDR3 sequences, with roughly 47% as singletons. The source material was blood. The receptors here all came from a woman aged 55-70 years in good health. Both conserved end residues are part of each CDR3.

J,V,CDR3
TRBJ2-5,TRBV6-5,CASGTSGALQETQYF
TRBJ2-1,TRBV20-1,CSARGRISYNEQFF
TRBJ2-5,TRBV7-9,CASSPIILQETQYF
TRBJ2-7,TRBV6-2/TRBV6-3,CASSYERVYEQYF
TRBJ2-1,TRBV29-1,CSVEPRSSFGEQFF
TRBJ1-2,TRBV12-3/TRBV12-4,CASSSQGRGYTF
TRBJ2-1,TRBV7-3,CASSLEPRSYNEQFF
TRBJ2-3,TRBV7-6,CASSRERGGDDTQYF
TRBJ1-6,TRBV10-3,CAISEVKAADNSPLHF
TRBJ2-2,TRBV29-1,CSVLAGGPGELFF
TRBJ2-1,TRBV6-2/TRBV6-3,CASSYSLRDLNQQFF
TRBJ1-2,TRBV12-3/TRBV12-4,CASSFGHYGHTF
TRBJ2-7,TRBV7-9,CASSLVPSPSEQYF
TRBJ2-7,TRBV12-3/TRBV12-4,CASSFVGEQYF
TRBJ2-4,TRBV5-6,CASSLGPGGFEQYF
TRBJ2-1,TRBV29-1,CSAGTGREQFF
TRBJ2-5,TRBV7-2,CASSLGPNQETQYF
TRBJ2-6,TRBV18,CASSSRTGGSGANVLTF
-,TRBV6-2/TRBV6-3,CASNPGARKPGDEQYF
TRBJ2-3,TRBV28,CASQASTDTQYF
TRBJ1-5,TRBV20-1,CSARVAGAQPQHF
TRBJ2-1,TRBV12-3/TRBV12-4,CASSGLRAGSRDNEQFF
TRBJ2-7,TRBV7-2,CASSLLFHEQYF
TRBJ1-2,TRBV14,CVSSQGQLAGYTF
-,TRBV7-2,CASSGGDYEQYF
TRBJ2-1,TRBV6-1,CASSPIGGLGSEQFF
-,TRBV18,CASSPQGFLGSSYNEQYF
TRBJ2-1,TRBV11-2,CASSVGTWDEQFF
TRBJ2-5,TRBV18,CASRPGLEETQYF
TRBJ2-7,TRBV20-1,CSARDRSGRREQYF
TRBJ1-3,TRBV20-1,CSARAARSTIYF
TRBJ1-6,TRBV12-3/TRBV12-4,CASSSNSYSPLHF
TRBJ2-7,TRBV5-1,CASSPGQLLSYEQYF
TRBJ2-1,TRBV20-1,CSARDYYEQFF
TRBJ1-2,TRBV2,CASSDLGTYGYTF
TRBJ2-1,TRBV6-5,CASRPRTANEQFF
TRBJ2-7,TRBV27,CASSSGFSSYEQYF
-,TRBV4-3,CAGSRGASGTNYNEQYF
TRBJ2-3,TRBV15,CATSSRMWTSGSTDTQYF
TRBJ2-2,TRBV7-3,CASSLTGPTGELFF
TRBJ2-7,TRBV13,CASSRPATTNNEQYF
TRBJ1-1,TRBV20-1,CSARIQDTEAFF
TRBJ2-5,TRBV6-1,CASMLSPTHTGETQYF
TRBJ1-1,TRBV28,CASRPGQGGSTEAFF
TRBJ1-2,TRBV24-1,CATSDGTGRHYGYTF
TRBJ2-6,TRBV6-6,CASSSQGAHGANVLTF
TRBJ2-7,TRBV10-3,CAISDGTSGNEQYF
-,TRBV12-3/TRBV12-4,CASSLVGGRSYNEQYF
-,TRBV20-1,CSVLAGDSYEQYF
TRBJ2-1,TRBV29-1,CSVALTSGRDNEQFF
TRBJ2-7,TRBV7-8,CASSLGRKQYF
TRBJ2-1,TRBV15,CATSRDTTAGGNEQFF
TRBJ2-1,TRBV7-7,CASGPGDNEQFF
TRBJ2-1,TRBV7-2,CASSLGFSGRGEQFF
TRBJ2-1,TRBV2,CASILAGGRVNEQFF
TRBJ2-7,TRBV3-1,CASSQDSGASSYEQYF
TRBJ2-5,TRBV7-3,CASSNTPGQGSETQYF